Presented here are 9 T cell receptor beta chains from one specimen sequenced in a study of blood T cell repertoires in COVID-19. Using immunoSEQ multiplex PCR, the repertoire was profiled, and TCRdb retains in-frame clones only, with some absent. Of approximately 260,000 clones in the sample, around 80% were seen once. Sequencing was performed on PBMCs or T cells enriched from blood (not recorded which). The receptors here all came from a man aged 25-45 years with acute COVID-19.

The chain employs TRBV7-2 and TRBJ2-1; 14 bases fit TRBD2. Germline trimming cut 2 bases from V and 15 bases from J; bases unmatched to any gene: 15. The CDR3 is made up of 17 amino acids. Germline V CDR1 and CDR2: SGHTA, FQGNSA. Written as DNA, the CDR3 is TGTGCCAGCAGCTTAAGCGGGACTAGCGGGAGATTCTCTAGGCGGTTCTTC. Its protein product is CASSLSGTSGRFSRRFF.

This sequence joins TRBV5-4 and TRBJ1-4, with 10 bases that match TRBD1. The V and J ends lost 4 bases and 8 bases, in that order; junction bases with no gene match: 5. CDR3 size: 14 residues. The germline CDR1 and CDR2 sequences are SGHNT and YYREEE (reference sequence). The CDR3 loop reads CASSMTGGQEKLFF. DNA of the CDR3: TGTGCCAGCAGCATGACAGGGGGCCAGGAAAAACTGTTTTTT.

The chain joins TRBV3-1 (or the pseudogene TRBV3-2) to TRBJ2-5, with 7 bases that match TRBD2. The CDR3 loop spans 15 amino acids. Germline CDR1 and CDR2: LGHDT and YNNKEL (reference sequence). Unmatched junction bases numbered 15, after V lost 7 bases and J lost 7 bases. The CDR3 here is CASKTSGVPVGTQYF. The CDR3 DNA reads as TGTGCCAGCAAAACCAGCGGGGTCCCTGTGGGGACCCAGTACTTC.

The chain joins TRBV6-6 to TRBJ1-1; possibly TRBD1 for D (6 bases). V lost 7 bases and J lost 8, with 14 bases in between. The CDR3 is 12 amino acids. Germline V CDR1 and CDR2: MNHNY, SVGAGI (reference sequence). This CDR3 reads CASMTGVAEAFF. In DNA form, the CDR3 reads TGTGCCAGCATGACAGGCGTCGCCGAAGCTTTCTTT.

The count of this clone is one. This chain joins TRBV6-6 and TRBJ1-2, with D possibly matching TRBD1 (5 bases). Looked up from germline, CDR1 is MNHNY and CDR2 is SVGAGI (reference sequence). V lost 6 bases and J lost 6, with 8 bases in between. This CDR3 contains 11 residues. CDR3 sequence (DNA): TGTGCCAGCAGCCAGGGAAATGGCTACACCTTC. Translated: CASSQGNGYTF.

V and J are TRBV18 and TRBJ2-1; TRBD1 is a possible D gene (5 bases). The V gene's germline CDR1 is KGHSH and CDR2 LQKENI. The CDR3 is made up of 14 amino acids. V shed 2 bases and J shed 3 bases, with 8 bases lying between them. The CDR3 sequence is CASSPAGIYNEQFF. CDR3 DNA sequence: TGTGCCAGCTCACCAGCAGGGATCTACAATGAGCAGTTCTTC. The full variable domain, with the rest looked up from reference TRBV18 and TRBJ2-1, is NAGVMQNPRHLVRRRGQEARLRCSPMKGHSHVYWYRQLPEEGLKFMVYLQKENIIDESGMPKERFSAEFPKEGPSILRIQQVVRGDSAAYFCASSPAGIYNEQFFGPGTRLTVL.

The chain combines TRBV27 with TRBJ1-5, with D maybe TRBD1 (5 bases). The ends were cut back, 7 bases at V and 0 bases at J, with 13 bases in the middle. This CDR3 spans 15 amino acids. Germline V gene data show CDR1 as MNHEY and CDR2 as SMNVEV (reference sequence). The DNA of the CDR3 is TGTGCCAGCACCTTCGGGGACTATAGCAATCAGCCCCAGCATTTT. Protein product: CASTFGDYSNQPQHF.

The chain recombines TRBV2 with TRBJ1-3, with 7 bases fitting TRBD1. Looked up from germline, CDR1 is SNHLY and CDR2 is FYNNEI. CDR3 size: 18 residues. The J segment lost 2 bases and the V segment lost 1 base, leaving 11 bases of the junction unmatched. This CDR3 is CASSEEVLTGFAGNTIYF. CDR3 sequence (DNA): TGTGCCAGCAGTGAAGAGGTACTGACAGGGTTCGCTGGAAACACCATATATTTT.

J is TRBJ2-3 and V is TRBV11-3, with D possibly matching TRBD2 (6 bases). The length of the CDR3 is 13 residues. Germline V gene lookup returns CDR1 SGHNT and CDR2 YENEEA. Trimming took 8 bases from V and 4 from J, leaving 13 bases between them. CDR3 region: CASGLRDSDTQYF. The CDR3 DNA is TGTGCCAGCGGCCTCAGGGACTCAGATACGCAGTATTTT.